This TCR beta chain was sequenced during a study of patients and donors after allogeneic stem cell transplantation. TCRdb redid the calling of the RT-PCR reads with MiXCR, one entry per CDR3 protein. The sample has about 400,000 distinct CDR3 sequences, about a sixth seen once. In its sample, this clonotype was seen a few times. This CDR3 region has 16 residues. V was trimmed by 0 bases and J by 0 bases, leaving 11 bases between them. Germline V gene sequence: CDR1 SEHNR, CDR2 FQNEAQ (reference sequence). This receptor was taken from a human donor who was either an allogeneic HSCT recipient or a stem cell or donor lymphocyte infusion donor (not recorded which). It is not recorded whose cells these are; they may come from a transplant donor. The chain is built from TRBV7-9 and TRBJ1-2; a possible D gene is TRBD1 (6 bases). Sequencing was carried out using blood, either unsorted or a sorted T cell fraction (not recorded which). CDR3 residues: CASSLAGGRTNYGYTF. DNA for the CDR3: TGTGCCAGCAGCTTAGCGGGGGGCAGAACTAACTATGGCTACACCTTC.